The 32 T cell receptor beta chains below all came from one sample that was sequenced in a study of identical twins. TCRdb reprocessed the 5' RACE reads with MiXCR, giving one entry per CDR3 protein. The sample gives hundreds of thousands of distinct CDR3 sequences, about 7.1% of which show up once; roughly 1.5% is in the top ten. These sequences were also reported in another study, on yellow fever vaccine responses in identical twins.

The sample consisted of PBMCs. Receptors were obtained from a young woman in good health.

The chain uses TRBV5-5 and TRBJ1-3; no reliable D call. Trimming left V 4 bases short and J 3 bases short, with 20 bases between. Germline-derived CDR1 and CDR2 are SGHKS and YYEKEE (reference sequence). CDR3 size: 17 residues. DNA for the CDR3: TGTGCCAGCAGCCTTCAATACGGGCCGGGCCTTGGAAACACCATATATTTT. Protein sequence: CASSLQYGPGLGNTIYF.

This clonotype was counted a few times. The chain employs TRBV14 and TRBJ2-7; tentatively, D is TRBD2 (5 bases). Germline V gene lookup returns CDR1 SGHDN and CDR2 FVKESK. The CDR3 consists of 13 residues. Trimming took off 1 base at V and 7 bases at J, with 11 bases between the two ends. CDR3 sequence reads: CASSQVHSGEQYV. DNA for the CDR3: TGTGCCAGCAGCCAAGTGCACTCGGGGGAGCAGTACGTC.

This clonotype was observed a few times. Compared with germline, one end of the junction differs, possibly owing to a read error. The chain uses TRBV20-1 and TRBJ2-3; the match to TRBD2 covers 9 bases. This CDR3 is 16 amino acids long. Germline values: CDR1 DFQATT, CDR2 SNEGSKA (reference sequence). Here the CDR3 reads CCARDAAGGPPGTQYF. The CDR3 DNA sequence: TGCTGTGCTAGAGATGCAGCGGGAGGCCCCCCGGGTACGCAGTATTTT.

This clonotype appeared a few times. This chain joins TRBV24-1 and TRBJ2-1; 12 bases are shared with TRBD2. Losses at the gene ends were 3 bases for V and 9 bases for J; bases not matched to a gene: 8. The CDR3 loop spans 16 amino acids. Germline V gene sequence: CDR1 KGHDR, CDR2 SFDVKD. The CDR3 reads CATSDPSGGGSGEQFF. CDR3 DNA: TGTGCCACCAGTGATCCTAGCGGGGGGGGGTCCGGTGAGCAGTTCTTC.

This clonotype was counted many times. V and J are TRBV6-2 or TRBV6-3 and TRBJ2-1, with D unresolved. V was cut by 0 bases and J by 4 bases, with 10 bases left in between. Germline V gene sequence: CDR1 MNHEY, CDR2 SVGEGT. The CDR3 is 15 residues long. This chain's CDR3 is CASSYSWTVYNEQFF. The CDR3 nucleotides are TGTGCCAGCAGTTACTCTTGGACGGTTTACAATGAGCAGTTCTTC.

This clonotype has at least ten counts. The gene calls are TRBV7-3 and TRBJ2-3; D is tentatively TRBD1 or TRBD2 (5 bases each). The V gene lost 7 bases and the J gene lost 13 bases, with 18 bases spanning the gap. The CDR3 covers 12 residues. CDR1 is SGHTA, CDR2 FQGTGA, per germline. The CDR3 nucleotides are TGTGCCAGCAACCCCATTGGGACCTATGAGTATTTT. Its translation: CASNPIGTYEYF.

In this sample, this clonotype turned up a few times. The chain uses TRBV6-2 or TRBV6-3 and TRBJ2-7, with TRBD2 matching 13 bases. Germline lookup yields CDR1 MNHEY and CDR2 SVGEGT. This CDR3 has 14 amino acids. V shed 6 bases and J 5 bases; nucleotides not matched to a gene: 4. CDR3 region: CASSRLAGGHEQYF. The DNA for the CDR3 is TGTGCCAGCAGCCGACTAGCGGGAGGACACGAGCAGTACTTC.

This clonotype was detected a few times. J is TRBJ1-6 and V is TRBV21-1; the tabulated D call, TRBD1, remains unverified against the DNA. TRBV21-1 is a documented pseudogene. The CDR3 consists of 15 residues. CDR3 region: CASSTPGAPNSPLHF. The CDR3, as DNA: TGTGCCAGCAGCACGCCTGGGGCGCCTAATTCACCCCTCCACTTT.

The V gene is TRBV5-1, the J gene TRBJ1-4; no reliable D call. Germline V gene sequence: CDR1 SGHRS, CDR2 YFSETQ. V dropped 0 bases and J dropped 3 bases, with 12 bases sitting between them. CDR3 length equals 16 residues. CDR3 bases: TGCGCCAGCAGCTTGGGAGAGCCCTCCTCTAATGAAAAACTGTTTTTT. This translates into CASSLGEPSSNEKLFF.

V and J are TRBV29-1 and TRBJ2-5, with D unclear. CDR1 is SQVTM, CDR2 ANQGSEA, per germline. The CDR3 has 13 amino acids. V was shortened by 4 bases and J by 2 bases, with 11 bases between the two germline ends. The CDR3 sequence is CSVGAAVQETQYF. The CDR3 DNA reads as TGCAGCGTTGGCGCCGCTGTACAAGAGACCCAGTACTTC.

This clonotype was seen many times. V usage is TRBV14 and J usage is TRBJ2-2; the D gene is possibly TRBD2 (5 bases). Trimming removed 4 bases at V and 8 bases at J, with 14 bases between. This CDR3 is built from 14 residues. CDR1 is SGHDN and CDR2 is FVKESK in the germline V gene. The CDR3 coding sequence is TGTGCCAGCAGCCCCGTAAAGAGCGGTGGGGAGCTGTTTTTT. The encoded protein is CASSPVKSGGELFF.

The chain recombines TRBV29-1 with TRBJ2-2, with 12 bases identical to TRBD2. The CDR3 contains 18 residues. Looked up from germline, CDR1 is SQVTM and CDR2 is ANQGSEA. The V gene end was trimmed by 7 bases and the J gene end by 3 bases; junction bases not matched to a gene: 15. The DNA for the CDR3 is TGCAGCGCCTTTAGACTAGCGGGAGTAGAGTGGCACACCGGGGAGCTGTTTTTT. The encoded protein is CSAFRLAGVEWHTGELFF.

This clonotype has a handful of counts. V and J are TRBV28 and TRBJ2-7; D gene uncertain. Trimming took 2 bases from V and 6 from J, leaving 20 bases between them. The CDR3 covers 16 residues. Germline assignment: CDR1 MDHEN and CDR2 SYDVKM. DNA of the CDR3: TGTGCCAGCAGTTTACTTAACCTTGCGCCTCGATCCGAGCAGTACTTC. As protein: CASSLLNLAPRSEQYF.

This clonotype was observed a few times. This rearrangement joins TRBV28 to TRBJ2-6; 10 bases match TRBD1. This CDR3 comprises 17 residues. Looked up from germline, CDR1 is MDHEN and CDR2 is SYDVKM. The V and J ends lost 5 bases and 1 base, in that order; junction bases with no gene match: 5. The CDR3 here is CASSPGTGVSGANVLTF. In DNA form, the CDR3 reads TGTGCCAGCAGTCCCGGGACAGGGGTATCTGGGGCCAACGTCCTGACTTTC.

The genes are TRBV29-1 and TRBJ2-5; 8 nucleotides align to TRBD2. The length of the CDR3 is 14 residues. The germline V gene encodes CDR1 SQVTM and CDR2 ANQGSEA. Trimming cost V 1 base and J 3 bases; bases outside gene matches: 4. CDR3 residues: CSVEGGRYEETQYF. Written as DNA, the CDR3 is TGCAGCGTTGAAGGCGGGAGGTACGAAGAGACCCAGTACTTC.

In its sample, this clonotype was seen many times. The CDR3 spells CASSLGLAGGTNNEQFF. The CDR3 DNA reads as TGCGCCAGCAGCTTGGGGCTAGCGGGAGGAACAAACAATGAGCAGTTCTTC. The chain joins TRBV5-1 to TRBJ2-1; 11 positions agree with TRBD2. Unmatched junction bases numbered 7, after V lost 0 bases and J lost 5 bases. The CDR3 runs to 17 residues. Looked up from germline, CDR1 is SGHRS and CDR2 is YFSETQ.

The J gene is TRBJ2-1, the V gene TRBV7-9, with TRBD2 matching 10 bases. Germline lookup yields CDR1 SEHNR and CDR2 FQNEAQ (reference sequence). The CDR3 extends over 16 amino acids. V lost 3 bases to trimming and J lost 6 bases; unmatched junction nucleotides: 8. The CDR3 DNA sequence: TGTGCCAGCAGCTTCAGACTAGCGGGTTCCCTCAATGAGCAGTTCTTC. This sequence encodes CASSFRLAGSLNEQFF.

This clonotype was recorded a few times. The chain employs TRBV2 and TRBJ2-2, with TRBD1 matching over 7 bases. CDR3 size: 13 residues. With V trimmed by 4 bases and J by 6 bases, 2 bases remained unmatched. In germline, CDR1 is SNHLY, CDR2 FYNNEI. In nucleotides, the CDR3 is TGTGCCAGCAGTGGACAGGGTCCCGGGGAGCTGTTTTTT. It is translated as CASSGQGPGELFF.

The table lists this clonotype with a few counts. This CDR3 is CASSMRKGNTEAFF. For the CDR3, the DNA is TGTGCCAGCAGCATGCGGAAAGGGAACACTGAAGCTTTCTTT. The chain is built from TRBV21-1 and TRBJ1-1. TRBV21-1 is an annotated pseudogene. The CDR3 has 14 amino acids.

Only a few counts were recorded for this clonotype. The chain joins TRBV4-1 to TRBJ1-1; 7 nucleotides agree with TRBD1. V shed 0 bases and J 4 bases; nucleotides not matched to a gene: 5. Germline V gene sequence: CDR1 MGHRA, CDR2 YSYEKL. CDR3 length: 15 residues. CDR3 sequence reads: CASSQEQGRGTEAFF. The CDR3 nucleotides are TGCGCCAGCAGCCAAGAACAGGGGCGAGGCACTGAAGCTTTCTTT.

The chain links TRBV15 to TRBJ2-1; no firm D call. Germline V gives CDR1 LNHNV, CDR2 YYDKDF (reference sequence). V was trimmed by 0 bases and J by 9 bases, leaving 9 bases between them. This CDR3 spans 13 amino acids. In DNA form, the CDR3 reads TGTGCCACCAGCAGAGATCTGGTCCTTGAGCAGTTCTTC. Translation: CATSRDLVLEQFF. Based on the CDR3 plus reference TRBV15 and TRBJ2-1, the full variable domain is DAMVIQNPRYQVTQFGKPVTLSCSQTLNHNVMYWYQQKSSQAPKLLFHYYDKDFNNEADTPDNFQSRRPNTSFCFLDIRSPGLGDTAMYLCATSRDLVLEQFFGPGTRLTVL.

This clonotype has at least ten counts. V usage is TRBV5-1 and J usage is TRBJ2-3; tentatively, D is TRBD2 (6 bases). The V end lost 4 bases, the J end lost 5 bases, and 23 bases lay between the germline ends. CDR1 and CDR2 (germline): SGHRS, YFSETQ. There are 17 residues in the CDR3. In DNA, the CDR3 is TGCGCCAGCAGCCCAATTTGGGAGGTTAGCGTCGGAGATACGCAGTATTTT. This sequence encodes CASSPIWEVSVGDTQYF.

This clonotype was detected a few times. This chain connects TRBV29-1 to TRBJ2-5; 9 bases map to TRBD2. V shed 3 bases, J shed 1 base, and the junction held 12 bases outside the gene matches. CDR1 and CDR2 (germline): SQVTM, ANQGSEA. The CDR3 is made up of 17 amino acids. This CDR3 is CSVDVLGGLAIQETQYF. CDR3 DNA sequence: TGCAGCGTTGACGTGTTAGGGGGACTAGCCATCCAAGAGACCCAGTACTTC.

This clonotype came up many times. This chain joins TRBV5-1 and TRBJ2-5, with TRBD2 as a possible D gene (5 bases). Germline values: CDR1 SGHRS, CDR2 YFSETQ. The length of the CDR3 is 14 residues. V shed 2 bases and J shed 4 bases, with 12 bases lying between them. The CDR3 bases are TGCGCCAGCAGCTTCTCGGGGAGCGTAGAGACCCAGTACTTC. Its translation: CASSFSGSVETQYF.

This chain joins TRBV6-5 and TRBJ1-6; 11 nucleotides align to TRBD1. The ends lost 2 bases at V and 7 bases at J; junction bases unmatched: 10. Germline lookup yields CDR1 MNHEY and CDR2 SVGAGI. This CDR3 has 18 amino acids. The CDR3 sequence is CASSYTPPGQGGNSPLHF. The CDR3 DNA follows: TGTGCCAGCAGTTACACGCCCCCGGGACAGGGGGGAAATTCACCCCTCCACTTT.

Ten or more counts support this clonotype. This sequence joins TRBV3-1 and TRBJ2-5, with D unclear. V dropped 4 bases and J dropped 1 base, with 10 bases sitting between them. Germline-derived CDR1 and CDR2 are LGHDT and YNNKEL (reference sequence). The CDR3 spans 14 residues. The CDR3 DNA reads TGTGCCAGCAGCCCGGACCACTTCCAAGAGACCCAGTACTTC. Amino acid sequence: CASSPDHFQETQYF.

The chain joins TRBV12-3 or TRBV12-4 to TRBJ1-5; maybe TRBD1 (5 bases). The CDR3 extends over 15 amino acids. V lost 6 bases to trimming and J lost 0 bases, with 12 bases between them. The CDR3 reads CASSERQTSNQPQHF. CDR3 nucleotide sequence: TGTGCCAGCAGCGAGAGACAGACTAGCAATCAGCCCCAGCATTTT.

The rearrangement uses TRBV20-1 and TRBJ1-5, with TRBD1 identical over 7 bases. The V segment lost 5 bases and the J segment 5 bases; nucleotides outside the gene matches: 9. This CDR3 spans 14 amino acids. Germline V gene sequence: CDR1 DFQATT, CDR2 SNEGSKA (reference sequence). The CDR3 is CSAHPGQWYQPQHF. The CDR3 bases are TGCAGTGCTCATCCGGGACAGTGGTATCAGCCCCAGCATTTT.

This clonotype appeared many times. CDR3 in amino acids: CASSVYRGDMNTEAFF. The CDR3 DNA reads as TGTGCCAGCAGCGTTTACAGGGGAGACATGAACACTGAAGCTTTCTTT. V and J are TRBV9 and TRBJ1-1; the match to TRBD1 covers 7 bases. Trimming at V came to 2 bases and at J to 0 bases, leaving 7 bases not matched to a gene. The CDR3 runs 16 residues. The germline V gene encodes CDR1 SGDLS and CDR2 YYNGEE.

This clonotype has just a few counts. The chain carries TRBV10-3 and TRBJ1-1; no firm D call. The CDR3 is 13 amino acids. Germline V CDR1 and CDR2: ENHRY, SYGVKD. Trimming took off 5 bases at V and 4 bases at J, with 11 bases between the two ends. CDR3 DNA: TGTGCCATCAGTCCTACGGGTGGCACTGAAGCTTTCTTT. This sequence encodes CAISPTGGTEAFF.

This clonotype was counted many times. This chain joins TRBV28 and TRBJ1-1, with TRBD1 as a possible D gene (5 bases). Germline V CDR1 and CDR2: MDHEN, SYDVKM. The V end was cut by 3 bases, the J end by 0 bases, with 8 bases between. The length of the CDR3 is 14 residues. CDR3 protein: CASSFGTVNTEAFF. The DNA for the CDR3 is TGTGCCAGCAGTTTTGGGACGGTGAACACTGAAGCTTTCTTT.

This clonotype came up many times. V usage is TRBV15 and J usage is TRBJ1-2; unclear D gene. CDR1 is LNHNV, CDR2 YYDKDF, per germline (reference sequence). V was pared by 1 base and J by 1 base, with 10 bases between. This CDR3 comprises 15 residues. CDR3 in DNA: TGTGCCACCAGCAGAGCCGTCGGAATTAACTATGGCTACACCTTC. Amino acids: CATSRAVGINYGYTF.